This TCR beta chain was sequenced in a study of T cells after yellow fever vaccination. Notes on the study in general: Overlap between CD4 and CD8 compartments was detected for a small share of clonotypes.

This CDR3 region has 15 residues. The V and J ends lost 7 bases and 5 bases respectively, with 21 bases between them. Germline CDR1 MNHEY, CDR2 SVGEGT. Each CDR3 protein gets one entry after TCRdb re-called the 5' RACE reads with MiXCR. This table holds around 340,000 distinct CDR3 sequences, 8.7% found once. A note on this clonotype: Its antigen remains unknown.

The origin of this receptor is a young man who received the YFV17D yellow fever vaccine. This chain links TRBV6-2 or TRBV6-3 with TRBJ2-7, with D uncertain. Specimen: PBMCs, collected on the day of the first yellow fever vaccination. The CDR3 DNA follows: TGTGCCAGCAACGCCCCCACCGGCGGCCTGGACGAGCAGTACTTC. Amino acids: CASNAPTGGLDEQYF.